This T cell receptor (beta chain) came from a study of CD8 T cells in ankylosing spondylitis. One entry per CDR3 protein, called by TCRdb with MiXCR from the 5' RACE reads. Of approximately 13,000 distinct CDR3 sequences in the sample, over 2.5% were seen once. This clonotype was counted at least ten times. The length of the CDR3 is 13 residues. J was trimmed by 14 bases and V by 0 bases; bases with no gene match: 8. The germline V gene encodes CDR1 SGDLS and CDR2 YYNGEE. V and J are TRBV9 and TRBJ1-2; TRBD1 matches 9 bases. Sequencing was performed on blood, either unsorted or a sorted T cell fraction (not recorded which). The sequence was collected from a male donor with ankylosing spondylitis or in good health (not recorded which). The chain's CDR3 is CASSVAHRGLETF. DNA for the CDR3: TGTGCCAGCAGCGTAGCCCACAGGGGGCTAGAAACCTTC. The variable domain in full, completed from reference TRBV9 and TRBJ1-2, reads DSGVTQTPKHLITATGQRVTLRCSPRSGDLSVYWYQQSLDQGLQFLIQYYNGEERAKGNILERFSAQQFPDLHSELNLSSLELGDSALYFCASSVAHRGLETFGSGTRLTVV.